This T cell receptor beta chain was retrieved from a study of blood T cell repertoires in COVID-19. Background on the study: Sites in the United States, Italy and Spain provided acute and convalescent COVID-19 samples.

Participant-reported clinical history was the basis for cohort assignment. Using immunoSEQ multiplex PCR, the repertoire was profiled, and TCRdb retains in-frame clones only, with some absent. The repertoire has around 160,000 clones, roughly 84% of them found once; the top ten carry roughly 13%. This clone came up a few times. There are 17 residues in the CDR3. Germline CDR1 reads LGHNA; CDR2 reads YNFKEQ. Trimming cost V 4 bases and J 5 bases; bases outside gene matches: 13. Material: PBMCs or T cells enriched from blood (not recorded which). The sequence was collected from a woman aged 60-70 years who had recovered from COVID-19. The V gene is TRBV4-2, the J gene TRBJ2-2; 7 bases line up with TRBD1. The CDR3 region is CASSPTLTGYLTGELFF. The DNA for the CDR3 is TGTGCCAGCAGCCCAACCCTGACAGGGTACTTAACCGGGGAGCTGTTTTTT.